The sequence of this T cell receptor (beta chain) was determined in a study of identical twins. Points from the study as a whole: Cross-sectional statistical analysis, not tracking of the same donors, underpinned the conclusions. Out-of-frame alpha sequences common to twins were enriched for low generation probability. Insertions were fewer in abundant cord blood beta clonotypes, whereas memory repertoires showed none of this pattern.

As regards this clonotype: What it binds is unknown.

The V segment lost 1 base and the J segment 4 bases; nucleotides outside the gene matches: 1. The CDR3 totals 16 residues. Germline loops: CDR1 LGHDT, CDR2 YNNKEL (reference sequence). Template switching, a step in the protocol, added a universal primer site, and cDNA carried unique molecular identifiers. TCRdb analysed the 5' RACE reads with MiXCR anew, one entry per CDR3 protein. The data hold 640,000 or so distinct CDR3 sequences, with less than 7% observed a single time. Source material: naive T cells sorted from blood. The V and J genes are TRBV3-1 and TRBJ2-1, with TRBD2 matching over 13 bases. The receptor was derived from a man between 18 and 29 years old in good health. The CDR3 is CASSQVTSGRYNEQFF. Here the CDR3 DNA reads TGTGCCAGCAGCCAAGTGACTAGCGGGAGGTACAATGAGCAGTTCTTC.